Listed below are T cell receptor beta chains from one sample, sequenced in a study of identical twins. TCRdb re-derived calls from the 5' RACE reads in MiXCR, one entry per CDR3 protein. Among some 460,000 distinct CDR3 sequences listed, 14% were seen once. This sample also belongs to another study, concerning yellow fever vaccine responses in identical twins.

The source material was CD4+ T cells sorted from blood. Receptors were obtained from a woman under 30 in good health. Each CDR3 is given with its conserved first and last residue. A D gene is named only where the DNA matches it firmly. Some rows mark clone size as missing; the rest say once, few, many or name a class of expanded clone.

CASRILAGRDTQYF,TGTGCCAGCAGGATACTAGCGGGAAGGGATACGCAGTATTTT,14,TRBD2,TRBV6-1,few,TRBJ2-3
CASSAWDRDSNEQFF,TGTGCCAGCAGTGCCTGGGACAGGGACTCCAATGAGCAGTTCTTC,15,TRBD1,TRBV6-4,few,TRBJ2-1
CSVEHRGGEQYF,TGCAGCGTTGAACACAGGGGTGGCGAGCAGTACTTC,12,TRBD1,TRBV29-1,NA,TRBJ2-7
CASSQEPDQPQHF,TGTGCCAGCAGCCAAGAACCCGATCAGCCCCAGCATTTT,13,NA,TRBV3-1,few,TRBJ1-5
CASSGSMGQPQHF,TGTGCCAGCAGTGGGTCTATGGGTCAGCCCCAGCATTTT,13,NA,TRBV6-4,few,TRBJ1-5
CASSESRDRAYEQYF,TGCGCCAGCAGTGAGTCGAGAGACAGAGCCTACGAGCAGTACTTC,15,NA,TRBV10-1,NA,TRBJ2-7
CASSPGQSATNEKLFF,TGTGCCAGCAGCCCAGGACAATCTGCAACTAATGAAAAACTGTTTTTT,16,NA,TRBV7-2,few,TRBJ1-4
CASSLKALNEKLFF,TGTGCCAGCAGTTTAAAGGCCCTGAATGAAAAACTGTTTTTT,14,NA,TRBV12-3/TRBV12-4,few,TRBJ1-4
CASRLGGRLDITQETQYF,TGTGCCAGCCGTCTTGGGGGACGCCTCGACATCACCCAAGAGACCCAGTACTTC,18,NA,TRBV7-8,few,TRBJ2-5
CASSFFGGRGDNEQFF,TGTGCCAGCAGTTTTTTTGGCGGGAGGGGGGACAATGAGCAGTTCTTC,16,TRBD2,TRBV28,few,TRBJ2-1
CSARDTGTNTIEQYF,TGCAGTGCTAGAGATACCGGGACAAATACGATCGAGCAGTACTTC,15,NA,TRBV20-1,many,TRBJ2-7
CALKGTNTGELFF,TGTGCCTTAAAAGGGACGAACACCGGGGAGCTGTTTTTT,13,NA,TRBV10-3,NA,TRBJ2-2
CASSPVIGGELFF,TGTGCCAGCAGTCCTGTTATTGGCGGGGAGCTGTTTTTT,13,NA,TRBV12-3/TRBV12-4,few,TRBJ2-2
CASSNRGNTGELFF,TGTGCCAGCAGCAATAGGGGGAACACCGGGGAGCTGTTTTTT,14,NA,TRBV11-2,NA,TRBJ2-2